The sequence of this T cell receptor (beta chain) was determined in a study of cytomegalovirus exposure and HLA in healthy donors. The overall study: Unique TCRs numbering about 87 million, obtained from HLA-typed donors, made up an early data release. Points from the study as a whole: Earlier analysis yielded a pattern in which most TCR beta V segments were productive about 87% or about 30% of the time. For most subjects, TCR beta sequences were reported to predict HLA-A and HLA-B alleles with accuracy.

Germline V gene lookup returns CDR1 SGHDT and CDR2 YYEEEE. The CDR3 is 14 residues long. The V and J ends lost 4 bases and 2 bases, in that order; junction bases with no gene match: 2. Use of 60 Vbeta and 13 Jbeta primers characterized the PCR. Methods used by the authors: An analysis performed later counted roughly 80 million unique TCR beta chains (roughly 11 million of them shared). Assay: immunoSEQ multiplex PCR; the TCRdb copy retains only in-frame clones and omits some. Clonal size and the V and J genes are those of that table, whereas D and trimming came from the DNA. The repertoire holds fewer than 200,000 clones, with 75% to 85% as singletons. About this clone itself: The antigen remains unidentified.

This receptor was identified in a man in his forties or fifties in good health and CMV-seropositive. Sequencing was carried out using PBMCs. This sequence joins TRBV5-6 and TRBJ1-3, with 8 bases identical to TRBD1. The CDR3 DNA reads as TGTGCCAGCAGCCCACAGGGGGCTGGAAACACCATATATTTT. Encoded protein: CASSPQGAGNTIYF.